This T cell receptor beta chain was documented in a study of blood T cell repertoires in COVID-19. Across the whole study: Both acute and convalescent COVID-19 samples were obtained from the United States, Italy and Spain. PBMCs, B-cell-depleted T cells, or T cells provided the cDNA or gDNA that made up the material.

In the original workflow: By means of reference gene primer amplification, nucleated cell counts were estimated. Libraries were prepared by immunoSEQ multiplex PCR; TCRdb keeps only in-frame clonotypes and omits some of them. V and J calls plus clone size are reproduced from that table; the DNA served to infer D and trimming. The table has roughly 410,000 clones, 80% to 90% seen once. Seattle-derived patients entered the study during active infection and were followed longitudinally. Germline values: CDR1 MNHEY, CDR2 SVGAGI. Trimming took 6 bases from V and 8 from J; bases not matched to a gene: 7. The CDR3 covers 14 residues.

The receptor comes from a woman aged 60-75 years with COVID-19, enrolled during active disease. The chain recombines TRBV6-5 with TRBJ2-1, with 10 nucleotides matching TRBD1. Specimen: peripheral blood. The CDR3 region has the DNA TGTGCCAGCAGGGCCGGGACAGGGGTGCATGAGCAGTTCTTC. Amino acids: CASRAGTGVHEQFF.